Given below is one T cell receptor beta chain in context. What antigen it recognizes has not been identified. The junction departs from germline at one end; a sequencing error may be responsible. Other DNA sequences from this sample encode an identical CDR3 as well. The sample is drawn from a study of OX40 agonist ivuxolimab in advanced cancers. Broadly, across the study: Ivuxolimab was a fully human IgG2 agonistic monoclonal antibody targeting the costimulatory receptor OX40 (CD134). Intravenous ivuxolimab was administered to patients every 2 weeks at six dose levels: 0.01, 0.1, 0.3, 1.5, 3 and 10 mg/kg. Of the roughly 51 patients in dose escalation, 19 had hepatocellular carcinoma, about 15 had melanoma, 9 had renal cell carcinoma and 9 had head and neck cancer. In the dose-escalation cohort, roughly 82% of patients were male, and the mean age was 60 years with a range of about 20 to 80. Prior anti-PD-1, anti-PD-L1 or anti-CTLA-4 therapy was permitted, and approximately 41% of dose-escalation patients had received checkpoint inhibitors. Partial responses occurred in three dose-escalation patients: two with cutaneous melanoma and one with hepatocellular carcinoma. Peripheral TCRbeta sequencing aimed to test whether ivuxolimab altered TCR sequence diversity and caused clonal T-cell expansion. The paper reports the monotherapy dose-escalation portion (N of about 56 patients) of the phase I ivuxolimab trial.

Genomic DNA was extracted from sorted cells for sequencing of the TCRbeta CDR3 region. The immunoSEQ Assay was used for sequencing of TCRbeta CDR3 regions. In its TCRdb copy, this immuneACCESS table keeps in-frame sequences only and misses some clones. Where compared with another copy, unresolved V genes explain less than half of these, and the others have no known cause. Present in this sample are some 94,000 clones, roughly 90% of which were seen just once. About 3% of the sample comes from the top ten. Overall study outcomes, separate from this receptor: Low levels of normalized T-cell clonal expansion were also seen in some patients who did not respond. In partial responders in the 0.1-3.0 mg/kg groups, normalized peripheral clonal expansion was found to be among the lowest, especially among CD8+ T cells. On average, CD8+ T cells showed more expanded clones than CD4+ T cells after ivuxolimab. At doses of 0.1 to 3.0 mg/kg, clonal expansion of both CD4+ and CD8+ blood T cells was observed from baseline to week 6. The antigen specificity of the peripheral T cells that underwent clonal expansion was not determined.

From the cysteine up to the phenylalanine, the CDR3 has a length of 15 residues. Solely the CDR3 DNA is kept, with 45 bases framed from the first base. For CDR1 and CDR2, the germline V gene (reference sequence) lists LNHDA and SQIVND. The trial excluded patients who had a history of autoimmune disease or were on systemic immunosuppression. Peripheral blood for TCR sequencing was collected from all dose cohorts at baseline, on cycle 4 day 1, and on cycle 7 day 1. Samples came from an open-label, multicenter, first-in-human phase I dose-escalation trial of ivuxolimab. Adults with locally advanced or metastatic melanoma, renal cell, hepatocellular, or head and neck squamous cell carcinoma were enrolled in the trial. Before TCR sequencing, CD4+ T cells and CD8+ T cells from peripheral blood were sorted into separate populations.

Source: CD4+ or CD8+ T cells sorted from blood, taken in a trial of the OX40 agonist ivuxolimab. The sequence was obtained from an adult with an advanced solid tumor such as melanoma, head and neck, liver or kidney cancer. Here the chain combines TRBV19 and TRBJ1-1, with 12 bases matching TRBD1. The CDR3 in this case is CASTRDRGQNTEAFF. The nucleotide sequence reads TGTGCCAGTACTAGGGACAGGGGGCAGAACACTGAAGCCTTCTTT.